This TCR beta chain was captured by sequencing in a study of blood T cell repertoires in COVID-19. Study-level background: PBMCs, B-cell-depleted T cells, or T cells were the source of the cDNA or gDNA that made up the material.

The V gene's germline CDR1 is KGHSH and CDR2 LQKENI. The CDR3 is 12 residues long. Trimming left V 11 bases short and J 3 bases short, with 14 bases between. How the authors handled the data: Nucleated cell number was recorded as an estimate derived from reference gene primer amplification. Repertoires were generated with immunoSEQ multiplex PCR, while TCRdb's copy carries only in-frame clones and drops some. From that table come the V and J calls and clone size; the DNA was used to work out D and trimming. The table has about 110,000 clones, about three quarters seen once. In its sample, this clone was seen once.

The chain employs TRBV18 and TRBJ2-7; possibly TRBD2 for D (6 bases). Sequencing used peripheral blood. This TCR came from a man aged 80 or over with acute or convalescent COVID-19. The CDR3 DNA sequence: TGTGCCGGGGGGACTTCTAACTACGAGCAGTACTTC. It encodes CAGGTSNYEQYF. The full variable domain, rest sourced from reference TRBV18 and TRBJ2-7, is NAGVMQNPRHLVRRRGQEARLRCSPMKGHSHVYWYRQLPEEGLKFMVYLQKENIIDESGMPKERFSAEFPKEGPSILRIQQVVRGDSAAYFCAGGTSNYEQYFGPGTRLTVT.